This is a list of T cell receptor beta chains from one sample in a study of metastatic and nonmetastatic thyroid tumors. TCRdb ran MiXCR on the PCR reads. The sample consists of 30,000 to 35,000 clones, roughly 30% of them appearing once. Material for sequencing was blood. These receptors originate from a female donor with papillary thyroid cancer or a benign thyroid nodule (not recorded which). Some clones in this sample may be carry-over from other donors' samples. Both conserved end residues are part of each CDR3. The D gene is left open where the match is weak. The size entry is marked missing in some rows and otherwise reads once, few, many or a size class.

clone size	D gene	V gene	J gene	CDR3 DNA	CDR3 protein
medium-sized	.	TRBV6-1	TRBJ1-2	TGTGCCAGCAGTGAGAAGCCGCCATTCTATGGCTACACCTTC	CASSEKPPFYGYTF
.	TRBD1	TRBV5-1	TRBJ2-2	TGCGCCAGCAGCGTACAGGGGGCTAACACCGGGGAGCTGTTTTTT	CASSVQGANTGELFF
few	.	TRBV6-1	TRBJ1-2	TGTGCCAGCAGGGAAGATGGCTACACCTTC	CASREDGYTF
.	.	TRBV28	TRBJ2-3	TGTGCCAGCAGTTTGACCTCCGGGACACCTAGCACAGATACGCAGTATTTT	CASSLTSGTPSTDTQYF
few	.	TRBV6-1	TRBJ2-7	TGTGCCAGCAGACCTCTTCGCCTAGACTCTACCAACTACGAGCAGTACTTC	CASRPLRLDSTNYEQYF
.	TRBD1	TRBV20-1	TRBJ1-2	TGCAGTGCTAAGGGGGCCGGTGGCTACACCTTC	CSAKGAGGYTF
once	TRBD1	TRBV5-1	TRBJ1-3	TGCGCCAGCAGCTTGGGTATACAGGGGGTATCTGGAAACACCATATATTTT	CASSLGIQGVSGNTIYF
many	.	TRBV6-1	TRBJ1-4	TGTGCCAGCTCAGAGCAGGTCAGCGGAAAACTGTTTTTT	CASSEQVSGKLFF
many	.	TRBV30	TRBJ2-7	TGTGCCTGGGGAACCGGGACTGCTAAATACGAGCAGTACTTC	CAWGTGTAKYEQYF
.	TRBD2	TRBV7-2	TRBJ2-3	TGTGCCAGCAGCCTTAGCGGGAGGACAGATACGCAGTATTTT	CASSLSGRTDTQYF
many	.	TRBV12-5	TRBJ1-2	TGTGCTAGTGGTGTGGACACCATCAGTGTCTACACCTTC	CASGVDTISVYTF
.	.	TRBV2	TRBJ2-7	TGTGCCAGCAGTGGAGGCAGGCACAACTCCTACGAGCAGTACTTC	CASSGGRHNSYEQYF
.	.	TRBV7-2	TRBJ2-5	TGTGCCAGCAGCCTTGGACACCAAGAGACCCAGTACTTC	CASSLGHQETQYF
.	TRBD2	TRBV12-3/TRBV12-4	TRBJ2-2	TGTGCCAGCAGCTTCCCCAGCGGGGGGGTAACCGGGGAGCTGTTTTTT	CASSFPSGGVTGELFF
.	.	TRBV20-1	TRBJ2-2	TGCAGTGCTAGAGCTCCAGCACTTCACACCGGGGAGCTGTTTTTT	CSARAPALHTGELFF
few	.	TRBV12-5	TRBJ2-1	TGTGCTAGTGGTTTGGGCAATTTC	CASGLGNF
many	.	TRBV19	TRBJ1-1	TGTGCCAGTAGGCCAGGGGCCACTGAAGCTTTCTTT	CASRPGATEAFF
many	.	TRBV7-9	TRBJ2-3	TGTGCCAGCAGCTTTAAGGGGGGACGCACAGATACGCAGTATTTT	CASSFKGGRTDTQYF
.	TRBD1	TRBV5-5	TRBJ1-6	TGTGCCTGCAGAGGAAGAGACAGGGACGCCCACTTT	CACRGRDRDAHF
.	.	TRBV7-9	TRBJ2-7	TGTGCCAGCAGCTTAGCGGGATGGGCCTACGAGCAGTGCTTC	CASSLAGWAYEQCF
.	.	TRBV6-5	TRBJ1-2	TGTGCCAGCAGTTCGACCGGGACAAGATCGGGCTACACCTTC	CASSSTGTRSGYTF
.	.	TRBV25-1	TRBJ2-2	TGTGCCAGCAGTTCCGGGGAGCTGTTTTTT	CASSSGELFF
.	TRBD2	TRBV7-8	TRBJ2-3	TGTGCCAGCAGCTTAGCGCCCTGGCGGGGGGGCACAGATACGCAGTATTTT	CASSLAPWRGGTDTQYF
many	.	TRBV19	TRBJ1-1	TGTGCCAGTAGTATCGGGTGGGGGAACACTGAAGCTTTCTTT	CASSIGWGNTEAFF
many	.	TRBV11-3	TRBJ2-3	TGTGCCAGCAGTTTTCCGGGACCACGGAAAGATACGCAGTATTTT	CASSFPGPRKDTQYF
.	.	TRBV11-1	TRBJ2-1	TGTGCCAGCAGCTTGTTACTAGCCGCTACGGATGAGCAGTTCTTC	CASSLLLAATDEQFF
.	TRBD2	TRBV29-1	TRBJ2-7	TGCAGCGTGGACGCTAGCGGGAGTCTCGAGCAGTACTTC	CSVDASGSLEQYF
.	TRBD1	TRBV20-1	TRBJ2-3	TGCAGTGCTCGCAGGACAGGGTCAGTAGATACGCAGTATTTT	CSARRTGSVDTQYF
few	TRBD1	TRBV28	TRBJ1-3	TGTGCCAGCAGTTTTACAGGGGAAAACACCATATATTTT	CASSFTGENTIYF
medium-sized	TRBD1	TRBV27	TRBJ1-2	TGTGCCAGCAGAAGTATAGGCGGGACAGGGGGCTATGATGGCTACACCTTC	CASRSIGGTGGYDGYTF
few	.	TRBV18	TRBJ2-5	TGTGCCAGCTCACTCCTACAGCAAGAGACCCAGTACTTC	CASSLLQQETQYF
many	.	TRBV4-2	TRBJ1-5	TGTGCCAGCAGCCAAGGAGGGGACCGCTATCAGCCCCAGCATTTT	CASSQGGDRYQPQHF
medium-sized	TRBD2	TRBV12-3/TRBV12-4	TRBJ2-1	TGTGCCAGCAGTCCGACTAGCGGGTCCTACAATGAGCAGTTCTTC	CASSPTSGSYNEQFF
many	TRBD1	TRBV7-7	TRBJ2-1	TGTGCTAGCAGCCCGGGGAGGACAGGGGCTAATGAGCAGTTCTTC	CASSPGRTGANEQFF
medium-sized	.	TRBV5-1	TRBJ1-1	TGCGCCAGCAGCTTGGGCGGGGAGGGTACTGAAGCTTTCTTT	CASSLGGEGTEAFF
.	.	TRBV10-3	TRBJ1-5	TGTGCCATCAGTGAGACCCACAGCCCTTGGGAGCCCCAGCATTTT	CAISETHSPWEPQHF
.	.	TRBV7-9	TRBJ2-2	TGTGCCAGCAGCCTAAACGGGCCGGACACCGGGGAGCTGTTTTTT	CASSLNGPDTGELFF
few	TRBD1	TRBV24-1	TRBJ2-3	TGTGCCACCAGTGATAACCACAGGGGTAGAGATACGCAGTATTTT	CATSDNHRGRDTQYF
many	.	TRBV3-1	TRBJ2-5	TGTGCCAGCAGCCAAGAGGTGGGGAGAGGAGAGACCCAGTACTTC	CASSQEVGRGETQYF
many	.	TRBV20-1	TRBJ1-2	TGCAGTGCTAGAGATCGTGGTGGCTACACCTTC	CSARDRGGYTF
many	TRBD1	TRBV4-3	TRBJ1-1	TGCGCCAGCAGCCCCCAAGGGGGCCCAAAGAAAGGTACTGAAGCTTTCTTT	CASSPQGGPKKGTEAFF
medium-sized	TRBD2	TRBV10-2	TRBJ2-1	TGCGCCAGCATGCCCAGCGGGAGGACATACAATGAGCAGTTCTTC	CASMPSGRTYNEQFF
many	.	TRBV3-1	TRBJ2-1	TGCGCCAGCAGCGCGGCGAATGAGCAGTTCTTC	CASSAANEQFF
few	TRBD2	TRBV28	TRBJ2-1	TGTGCCAGCAGTCCTCTTAGCGGGGCGCAGTTCTTC	CASSPLSGAQFF